This TCR beta chain was identified during a study of neoadjuvant anti-PD-1 for oral cavity cancer. Overall study: Before surgery, most patients got three to four biweekly 3 mg/kg nivolumab doses.

Blood cells were analyzed directly, without culture or expansion. Assay: immunoSEQ multiplex PCR; the TCRdb copy retains only in-frame clones and omits some. Among around 81,000 clones listed, about four fifths were seen once. Deletions cut 6 bases from V and 9 bases from J, with 18 bases between. This CDR3 spans 13 amino acids. CDR1 is SQVTM and CDR2 is ANQGSEA in the germline V gene. This chain links TRBV29-1 with TRBJ2-1; D possibly corresponds to TRBD2 (6 bases). The receptor was isolated from a person between 40 and 85 years old with oral cavity squamous cell carcinoma. The specimen comprised PBMCs, sampled before nivolumab (anti-PD-1) treatment. For the CDR3, the DNA is TGCAGCGTAAGCAATATAGCGGCCGGTGAGCAGTTCTTC. Its translation is CSVSNIAAGEQFF.